The entry that follows covers one T cell receptor beta chain sequence. Its antigen target is currently unknown. No qualities accompany the bases; no much larger clone lies one base away. This entry comes from a study of cytomegalovirus exposure and HLA in healthy donors (dated by TCRdb to the late 2010s). A note on the overall study: An earlier analysis of 587 of the donors reported about 280 Gb of sequence data and some 110 million unique TCR beta sequences obtained from around 170 million T cells. An early release that covered fewer than 750 HLA-typed donors contained about 290 gigabases of sequencing data and 80 million or so unique TCR sequences. To predict cytomegalovirus infection status, the study combined high-throughput TCR immunosequencing, statistical association of individual TCRs with disease status, and machine learning. Typing coverage differed by locus: A, B, C, DRB1 and DQB1 were typed in roughly 620-630 donors, DQA1 in about 500, DPA1 in 600 to 610, and DPB1 in 400 to 480. A later genetic analysis took genome-wide SNP genotypes for about 65% of the 666 donors and used that subset as a discovery cohort. An earlier analysis of approximately 630 of the donors applied high-throughput TCR beta sequencing to assess whether each TCR beta V gene segment acted as functional or pseudogenic. Among 398 genotyped donors of the cohort, an average of about 220,000 unique TCR beta nucleotide sequences was sequenced per donor, of which 15% to 20% were non-productive. Donor age, sex, ethnicity and CMV serostatus were compiled together with the repertoire data. HLA typing covered class I and class II loci at four-digit resolution. A separate validation cohort of 100 to 150 different subjects was used in addition to the roughly 720-subject first cohort. The study was designed to test whether signatures of past pathogen exposure could be identified by cataloging public T cell receptors. Every discovery cohort repertoire had been produced on one sequencing platform. Among the roughly 390 genotyped donors, about 83% belonged to the genetic ancestry cluster associated with self-reported Caucasian donors. Several DR-DQ haplotypes were treated as single units for association and clustering because of strong linkage in the cohort. A later analysis re-analyzed previously published TCR beta repertoires from 666 donors and added high-resolution HLA genotyping to study TCR occurrence patterns. In the later analysis, no new phenotypic data were used to find candidate immune exposures; instead, reliance was placed on TCR beta sequences and their occurrence across donors. The study used immunosequencing to profile the T cell repertoires of approximately 690 subjects and linked those repertoires to cytomegalovirus serostatus.

The cohort consisted of some 730 healthy bone marrow donors. At the time of sampling, every cohort member was nominally healthy, though immune exposures that went unrecorded were likely present. The donor was CMV seronegative and belonged to the group of under 400 seronegative cohort members. Every donor gave a peripheral blood sample, and the peripheral blood mononuclear cells from that sample were used for TCR beta sequencing. The Qiagen DNeasy Blood Extraction Kit was used to extract genomic DNA from the blood cell samples. Results the study describes overall, beyond this receptor: The authors suggested that the approach could potentially be generalized to other disease states and immunological phenotypes. For the cohort, immune exposure information was limited to CMV serostatus. A later analysis reported that several top co-occurrence clusters appeared linked to parvovirus B19, influenza, CMV and Epstein-Barr virus. Because counts were too low, approximately 15 rarely observed V segments, including chromosome 9 orphons, were excluded from the earlier analysis of under 650 of the donors. A further reported finding was that TCR beta sequences accurately predicted the HLA-A and HLA-B alleles for most subjects in the first cohort. Because HLA typing was missing for some donors at each locus, association tests included only the typed subset. Correlated functional status among segregating V segments might reflect linkage disequilibrium, but an unknown experimental factor could not be ruled out. The classifier was reported to diagnose cytomegalovirus status with high specificity and sensitivity in both the original cohort and the validation cohort. In a later analysis, most CMV-associated TCR beta chains were found to appear HLA-restricted, with HLA associations seemingly driven largely by CMV exposure. An association between a missense DCLRE1C variant and V-gene and J-gene trimming of TCR beta chains was found in a later genetic analysis and replicated in an independent cohort. Three of the identified cytomegalovirus-associated TCR beta chains were confirmed in vitro to be specific for cytomegalovirus antigens. In a later analysis, the rate of TCR association differed among HLA loci, with DRB1 alleles having the most associated TCRs and HLA-C alleles having the fewest. This cohort had only TCR beta chains sequenced, and the lack of alpha or paired-chain data limited which features could be detected. Presence/absence analyses assumed roughly uniform sequencing depth across donors, an assumption that may not hold. A cluster of highly shared sequence variants was judged likely to be a technical artifact of the sequencing pipeline. When HLA alleles, especially DR and DQ, strongly co-occurred, TCR associations were difficult to assign to individual alleles. Across donors, most TCR sequences were observed very rarely, whereas some public TCRs were present in many individuals. A later analysis found that HLA-associated TCR beta chains were more clonally expanded and had lower generation probabilities than equally common non-associated chains. In the study, some 180 TCR beta chains were listed as associated with cytomegalovirus. In an earlier analysis of about 550 of the donors, most TCR beta V segments were observed in productive rearrangements about 90% or about 30% of the time, broadly matching IMGT annotations. At a false discovery rate of 0.05, a later analysis linked 16,951 TCR beta sequences to specific HLA alleles. Compared with the approximately 670-donor mean, donors in an Asian-associated ancestry cluster had fewer N-insertions in productive TCRs, according to a later genetic analysis.

The protocol used for the library was the immunoSEQ multiplex PCR assay. The multiplex PCR relied on a mix of 60 forward primers for TCR Vbeta segments and 13 reverse primers for TCR Jbeta segments. A multiplex PCR assay on genomic DNA amplified the CDR3 region of rearranged TCR beta genes. On the Illumina HiSeq System, the amplified TCR beta libraries were sequenced as 87-base-pair reads. For the original study's pipeline: A later analysis counted 65 million to 90 million unique TCR beta chains across the 640 or so repertoires, and around 9.9 million of these chains were shared by at least two donors. To remove PCR and sequencing errors, raw reads were error-corrected and collapsed into unique sequences using a nearest-neighbor algorithm that merged closely related sequences. CDR3 sequences were aligned to IMGT reference sequences to assign V, D and J gene segments. For a sequence to be retained, a match of at least six nucleotides to both a V gene segment and a J gene segment was required. Rearrangements were classified as productive when the CDR3 lacked stop codons and remained in frame with V and J, and all other rearrangements were classified as non-productive. Following IMGT convention, CDR3 was defined as the stretch from the second conserved V-encoded cysteine up to the conserved J-encoded phenylalanine. Sequences without an unambiguous match to a single V gene segment were excluded from the earlier analysis of approximately 600 of the donors. An earlier analysis of several hundred of the donors called V segments functional above 56.7% productive rearrangements and segregating when the between-donor standard deviation exceeded 5%. A statistical classification framework was built to diagnose cytomegalovirus status from the catalog of TCR beta chain sequences. In a later analysis, V and J genes were assigned by comparing TCR nucleotide sequences against IMGT/GENE-DB human TR gene sequences. In a later analysis, CDR3 sequences and most-parsimonious VDJ recombination scenarios were assigned using the TCRdist pipeline. In a later analysis, each TCR beta chain was defined by its CDR3 amino acid sequence together with its V-gene family, and reads lacking a unique V-gene family were excluded. As a way to deal with suspected cross-contamination and a sequencing artifact, a later analysis dropped hundreds of nucleotide sequences that were highly shared and had low generation probability. For each public chain, a later analysis derived a clonal expansion index from normalized ranks of inferred template counts within each repertoire. In a later analysis, generation probabilities were computed using a VDJ recombination model fitted to out-of-frame rearrangements, and the results were checked against IGoR. A later analysis scored TCR-TCR, TCR-HLA and TCR-CMV co-occurrence with hypergeometric tests, applying a repertoire-size bias correction to TCR pairs. False discovery rates were estimated in a later analysis by permuting HLA or CMV assignments 20 times. In a later analysis, co-occurring TCRs were grouped using DBSCAN, with TCRdist sequence similarity added in when clustering inside HLA-allele-positive subsets. Co-occurrence clustering excluded repertoires with fewer than 30,000 or more than 120,000 public chains, plus five with anomalous nucleotide sharing. Drawn from immuneACCESS, this table holds only the in-frame rearrangements with V and J called that TCRdb kept. Clones are partly lost; checked studies trace under half to an unresolved V gene and leave the rest unexplained. The DNA was the basis for D and trimming; V, J and clone size are from that table. A total of hundreds of thousands of clones appear in this sample, roughly 70% of them only once. The ten largest clones capture 2% to 2.5% of the sample.

The sample was PBMCs. The clonotype comes from a female donor in good health and CMV-seronegative.

The bases read TGTGCCAGCAGTGCTGGGGGACTCAATTACAATGAGCAGTTCTTC. Translation gives CASSAGGLNYNEQFF. The chain uses TRBV2 and TRBJ2-1; TRBD2 is a weak D gene call, 6 bases matching. For CDR1 and CDR2, the germline V gene lists SNHLY and FYNNEI. The CDR3 numbers 15 residues from cysteine through phenylalanine. Just CDR3 DNA is preserved here, 45 bases in frame from base 1. V is clipped by 4 bases and J by 4 bases, and the sequence between their germline boundaries is 14 bases long.